This record concerns one T cell receptor (beta chain) sequence. From germline, CDR1 is MGHRA and CDR2 YSYEKL. This CDR3 is 16 amino acids long. V was pared by 4 bases and J by 7 bases, with 20 bases between. The record originates from a study of T cell changes during pregnancy in multiple sclerosis. Here immunoSEQ multiplex PCR was the method, and the copy in TCRdb shows in-frame clones only, minus some. The sample lists 91,000 or so clones; under 95% were seen once. This TCR was recovered from a female donor with multiple sclerosis, enrolled in a pregnancy study. This chain uses TRBV4-1 with TRBJ2-4, with a tentative D call TRBD1 (5 bases). The sequencing here drew on peripheral blood, taken after pregnancy. The CDR3 protein is CASSPENPSRVNIQYF. CDR3 nucleotides: TGCGCCAGCAGCCCCGAAAACCCATCCAGGGTGAACATTCAGTACTTC.